This T cell receptor beta chain is from a study of T cells in localized non-small cell lung cancer. This CDR3 spans 14 amino acids. The germline V and J ends were trimmed by 4 bases and 9 bases, with 17 bases remaining between them. CDR1 is SGHRS, CDR2 YFSETQ, per germline. Produced via immunoSEQ multiplex PCR; TCRdb's table is partial and in-frame only. The sample lists 20,000 to 30,000 clones, 86% seen once, with over 0.95% in the top ten. The sample was peripheral blood, taken before any cancer treatment. The chain combines TRBV5-1 with TRBJ1-3, with D perhaps TRBD1 (5 bases). This clonotype was sampled from a woman aged 35 to 69 with stage I lung adenocarcinoma. This CDR3 reads CASSQGTYGGTIYF. The CDR3 nucleotides read TGCGCCAGCAGCCAAGGGACCTATGGAGGCACCATATATTTT.